The clone carrying this T cell receptor beta chain has more than one count but fewer than ten. Its antigen is undetermined. A read error is possible here, since a much larger clone lies one base away. There are 13 residues in the CDR3. In germline, CDR1 is MNHNS, CDR2 SASEGT. Per-sample yields of isolated PBMCs were at least 6 million. The sample belongs to a study of blood T cells in healthy people across ages. The second PCR ran roughly 6 to 12 cycles with a sample-barcoded 5' primer and J-beta primers. TCRdb re-analysed the 5' RACE reads in MiXCR, keeping a single row per CDR3 protein. The table has some 940,000 distinct CDR3 sequences, 25% to 30% seen once. Study-wide results and limits: Per million T cells, TCR beta diversity dropped roughly linearly as age increased.

The same specimen was also included in a second study, on T cells of mothers and their children.

V is TRBV6-1 and J is TRBJ2-7; a weak D match, TRBD1 (6 bases). Specimen: blood. This clonotype originated in a woman in her thirties or forties in good health. CDR3 in amino acids: CAGSEWTAYEQYF. CDR3 nucleotides: TGTGCCGGCAGTGAATGGACAGCCTACGAGCAGTACTTC.